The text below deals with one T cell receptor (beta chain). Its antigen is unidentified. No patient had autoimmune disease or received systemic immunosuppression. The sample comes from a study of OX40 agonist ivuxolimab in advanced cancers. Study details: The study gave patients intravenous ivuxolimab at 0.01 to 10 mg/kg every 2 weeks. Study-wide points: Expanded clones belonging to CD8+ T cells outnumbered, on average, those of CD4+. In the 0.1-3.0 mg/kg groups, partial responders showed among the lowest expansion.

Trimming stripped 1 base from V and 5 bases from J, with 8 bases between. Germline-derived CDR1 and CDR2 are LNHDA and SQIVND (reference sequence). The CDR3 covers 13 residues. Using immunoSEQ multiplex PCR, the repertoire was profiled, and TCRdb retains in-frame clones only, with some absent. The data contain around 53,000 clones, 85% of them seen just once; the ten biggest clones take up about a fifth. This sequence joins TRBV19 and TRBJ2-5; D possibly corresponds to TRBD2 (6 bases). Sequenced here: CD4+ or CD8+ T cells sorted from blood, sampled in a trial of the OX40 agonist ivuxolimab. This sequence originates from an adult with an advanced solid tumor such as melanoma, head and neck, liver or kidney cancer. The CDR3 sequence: CASSIGRGETQYF. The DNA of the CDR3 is TGTGCCAGTAGTATAGGTCGGGGGGAGACCCAGTACTTC.